This is a list of T cell receptor beta chains from one sample in a study of cytomegalovirus exposure and HLA in healthy donors. Clones were sequenced by immunoSEQ multiplex PCR, and TCRdb holds only the in-frame ones, with some missing. In the table there are fewer than 65,000 clones, 73% of which are singletons. The material sequenced was PBMCs. The receptor source for this set is a man between 50 and 59 years old in good health and CMV-seronegative. Each CDR3 is given with its conserved first and last residue. The D gene is left open where the match is weak. Size tells how often a clone was seen (once, few, many) or the class of an expanded clone, and some rows leave it out.

TRBV6-6,.,.,TRBJ2-2,CASSPTPGTGELFF,TGTGCCAGCAGTCCCACCCCGGGTACCGGGGAGCTGTTTTTT
TRBV30,.,.,TRBJ1-1,CAWTAGWGAEAFF,TGTGCCTGGACTGCCGGTTGGGGGGCTGAAGCTTTCTTT
TRBV6-6,.,.,TRBJ1-3,CASSPRGGSSGNTIYF,TGTGCCAGCAGTCCCCGGGGGGGGAGCTCTGGAAACACCATATATTTT
TRBV7-8,.,TRBD1,TRBJ2-3,CASSGQGIFTDTQYF,TGTGCCAGCAGCGGACAGGGGATTTTCACAGATACGCAGTATTTT
TRBV5-6,.,TRBD1,TRBJ2-7,CASSFGTGGASYEQYF,TGTGCCAGCAGCTTTGGGACAGGGGGAGCCTCCTACGAGCAGTACTTC
TRBV30,.,TRBD1,TRBJ2-5,CAWSTGTGRVTQYF,TGTGCCTGGAGTACAGGGACAGGGAGAGTGACCCAGTACTTC
TRBV27,.,.,TRBJ2-7,CASSFETGGYEQYF,TGTGCCAGCAGTTTTGAGACCGGGGGATACGAGCAGTACTTC
TRBV6-1,.,.,TRBJ2-3,CASSYGSSADTQYF,TGTGCCAGCAGTTATGGGAGTAGCGCAGATACGCAGTATTTT
TRBV20-1,.,.,TRBJ2-1,CSARADNEQFF,TGCAGTGCTAGGGCAGACAATGAGCAGTTCTTC
TRBV10-1,.,.,TRBJ1-1,CASGDTWNTEAFF,TGCGCCAGCGGGGACACCTGGAACACTGAAGCTTTCTTT
TRBV6-5,few,.,TRBJ1-3,CASGKGNTIYF,TGTGCCAGCGGCAAAGGAAACACCATATATTTT
TRBV9,.,TRBD1,TRBJ2-7,CASSARTGASEQYF,TGTGCCAGCAGCGCTCGGACAGGGGCCTCCGAGCAGTACTTC
TRBV19,.,.,TRBJ2-5,CASSPPGGRETQYF,TGTGCCAGTAGTCCCCCCGGGGGGCGTGAGACCCAGTACTTC
TRBV6-4,few,TRBD2,TRBJ2-3,CASSVASGGALDTQYF,TGTGCCAGCAGTGTCGCTAGCGGGGGGGCCTTAGATACGCAGTATTTT
TRBV6-4,.,TRBD1,TRBJ1-1,CASSEVRGTEAFF,TGTGCCAGCAGTGAGGTCAGGGGGACTGAAGCTTTCTTT
TRBV30,.,.,TRBJ1-6,CAWSVSPLGNSPLHF,TGTGCCTGGAGTGTGAGTCCTCTAGGAAATTCACCCCTCCACTTT
TRBV30,.,TRBD2,TRBJ2-3,CAWSLGGSTDTQYF,TGTGCCTGGAGTTTGGGGGGGTCCACAGATACGCAGTATTTT
TRBV9,few,.,TRBJ1-5,CASSGGYSNQPQHF,TGTGCCAGCAGTGGGGGGTATAGCAATCAGCCCCAGCATTTT
TRBV6-4,.,TRBD2,TRBJ2-1,CASSDSGSGGNEQFF,TGTGCCAGCAGTGACTCGGGCAGCGGGGGGAATGAGCAGTTCTTC
TRBV7-3,.,TRBD2,TRBJ2-1,CASSVAGAPNNEQFF,TGTGCCAGCAGCGTAGCGGGGGCCCCTAACAATGAGCAGTTCTTC
TRBV11-2,.,.,TRBJ2-2,CASSLAGISGELFF,TGTGCCAGCAGCTTAGCAGGGATTTCCGGGGAGCTGTTTTTT
TRBV30,.,.,TRBJ1-5,CAWSVGGGSNQPQHF,TGTGCCTGGAGTGTAGGGGGGGGTAGCAATCAGCCCCAGCATTTT
TRBV5-1,.,.,TRBJ1-6,CASSLNGESYNSPLHF,TGCGCCAGCAGCTTGAACGGGGAGTCCTATAATTCACCCCTCCACTTT
TRBV27,.,.,TRBJ1-1,CASSSQGSYTEAFF,TGTGCCAGCAGTTCCCAGGGGAGTTACACTGAAGCTTTCTTT
TRBV9,.,.,TRBJ1-1,CASSAMPGLPEAFF,TGTGCCAGCAGCGCGATGCCGGGGTTGCCTGAAGCTTTCTTT
TRBV5-6,.,TRBD2,TRBJ2-1,CASSLGWLAGGGLEFF,TGTGCCAGCAGCTTGGGGTGGCTAGCGGGGGGCGGTCTGGAGTTCTTC
TRBV4-1,medium-sized,.,TRBJ2-5,CASSHRLGETQYF,TGCGCCAGCAGCCACAGACTAGGGGAGACCCAGTACTTC
TRBV2,.,.,TRBJ1-3,CASNPGLGNTIYF,TGTGCCAGCAACCCTGGACTTGGAAACACCATATATTTT
TRBV5-1,once,TRBD1,TRBJ1-2,CASSWGTDQGYTF,TGCGCCAGCAGCTGGGGGACAGACCAAGGCTACACCTTC
TRBV10-3,.,TRBD2,TRBJ2-3,CAITETSGAPTDTQYF,TGTGCCATCACTGAAACTAGCGGGGCCCCCACAGATACGCAGTATTTT
TRBV28,.,TRBD2,TRBJ2-1,CASRSGGLAGAGEQFF,TGTGCCAGCCGATCTGGGGGACTAGCGGGGGCAGGGGAGCAGTTCTTC
TRBV11-3,.,TRBD1,TRBJ1-1,CASSPRDSLTEAFF,TGTGCCAGCAGCCCACGGGACAGCCTCACTGAAGCTTTCTTT
TRBV30,.,TRBD1,TRBJ1-1,CAWSPPGQVDAFF,TGTGCCTGGAGTCCCCCAGGACAGGTGGACGCTTTCTTT
TRBV29-1,.,TRBD1,TRBJ2-7,CSVMTGLSYEQYF,TGCAGCGTTATGACAGGGCTATCCTACGAGCAGTACTTC
TRBV7-9,.,TRBD2,TRBJ2-1,CASSFSGGAYNEQFF,TGTGCCAGCAGCTTTAGCGGGGGGGCCTACAATGAGCAGTTCTTC
TRBV11-2,few,TRBD1,TRBJ1-2,CASSTLTGKTSGYTF,TGTGCCAGCAGCACTCTGACAGGGAAGACTTCTGGCTACACCTTC
TRBV30,.,TRBD1,TRBJ2-7,CAWADRGNSYEQYF,TGTGCCTGGGCCGACAGGGGGAACTCCTACGAGCAGTACTTC
TRBV7-9,.,TRBD2,TRBJ2-7,CASSWATSGVTYEQYF,TGTGCCAGCAGCTGGGCCACTAGCGGGGTCACCTACGAGCAGTACTTC
TRBV27,.,.,TRBJ2-7,CASRDSPYEQYF,TGTGCCAGCAGGGACAGCCCCTACGAGCAGTACTTC
TRBV7-9,.,.,TRBJ1-6,CASSLGTASPLHF,TGTGCCAGCAGCTTAGGTACAGCCTCACCCCTCCACTTT
TRBV23-1,.,.,TRBJ2-1,CASSQSCGLQSSYNEQFF,TGCGCCAGCAGTCAATCCTGCGGTTTGCAGAGCTCCTACAATGAGCAGTTCTTC
TRBV4-1,.,.,TRBJ2-7,CASSQGGAVPYEQYF,TGCGCCAGCAGCCAAGGAGGAGCGGTCCCCTACGAGCAGTACTTC
TRBV5-1,.,TRBD1,TRBJ2-1,CASRPGQGNDEQFF,TGCGCCAGCAGGCCGGGACAGGGGAACGATGAGCAGTTCTTC
TRBV6-1,.,TRBD1,TRBJ1-6,CASRRTGTGYSPLHF,TGTGCCAGCAGGAGGACCGGGACAGGGTATTCACCCCTCCACTTT
TRBV5-1,.,.,TRBJ2-1,CASSMKGARDNEQFF,TGCGCCAGCAGTATGAAAGGGGCAAGGGACAATGAGCAGTTCTTC
TRBV27,few,.,TRBJ2-2,CASSLWHTGELFF,TGTGCCAGCAGTTTATGGCACACCGGGGAGCTGTTTTTT